The present T cell receptor beta chain was sequenced within a study of shared clonotypes between healthy human individuals. Study results and limitations: All-four-donor shared clonotypes had higher generation probabilities than non-shared clonotypes did.

Turning to this clone: Its specificity is not known.

CD45RO-negative, CCR7-selected cells formed the naive CD8 fraction, which excluded terminally differentiated effector memory CD45RA+ cells. Donation came from healthy HIV-negative adults that had no recent acute infections or vaccinations. Looked up from germline, CDR1 is MGHRA and CDR2 is YSYEKL. There are 16 residues in the CDR3. V lost 1 base, J lost 2 bases, and 15 bases lay in between. Each subset's genomic DNA was shared equally among a number of immunoSEQ plates. The assay was immunoSEQ multiplex PCR, and TCRdb's table has in-frame clones only and misses some. The data hold about 2,100,000 clones, with under 95% observed a single time.

The rearrangement joins TRBV4-1 to TRBJ2-7, with a weak D call TRBD1 (6 bases). The sequenced sample was naive CD8+ T cells from PBMCs. The receptor's source is a man in his late teens or twenties in good health. Some clones in this sample may be carry-over from other donors' samples. The CDR3 coding sequence is TGCGCCAGCAGCCAAGGGACAGTCTGGGCCACCTACGAGCAGTACTTC. It encodes CASSQGTVWATYEQYF.